This entry is about one T cell receptor beta chain. V was trimmed by 2 bases and J by 7 bases, leaving 12 bases between them. Germline-derived CDR1 and CDR2 are SGHRS and YFSETQ. This CDR3 has 13 residues. The entry originates in a study of blood T cell repertoires in COVID-19. Study-level information: Samples taken during acute and convalescent COVID-19 were collected in the United States, Italy and Spain. In each case, the material was cDNA or gDNA derived from T cells, B-cell-depleted T cells, or PBMCs.

The authors' processing: Scientists estimated how many nucleated cells there were by amplifying reference gene primers. Libraries were prepared by immunoSEQ multiplex PCR; TCRdb keeps only in-frame clonotypes and omits some of them. The V and J calls and clone size are taken from that table; D and trimming were inferred from the DNA. There are 130,000 or so clones in the sample; more than 80% occur only once, and 10% to 15% lies in the top ten. This clonotype originated in a woman aged 60-75 years with acute or convalescent COVID-19. V is TRBV5-1 and J is TRBJ1-1; no definite D call. The sample taken for sequencing was peripheral blood. The CDR3 DNA sequence: TGCGCCAGCAGCTTTAACGACAACGGTGAAGCTTTCTTT. It codes for CASSFNDNGEAFF.